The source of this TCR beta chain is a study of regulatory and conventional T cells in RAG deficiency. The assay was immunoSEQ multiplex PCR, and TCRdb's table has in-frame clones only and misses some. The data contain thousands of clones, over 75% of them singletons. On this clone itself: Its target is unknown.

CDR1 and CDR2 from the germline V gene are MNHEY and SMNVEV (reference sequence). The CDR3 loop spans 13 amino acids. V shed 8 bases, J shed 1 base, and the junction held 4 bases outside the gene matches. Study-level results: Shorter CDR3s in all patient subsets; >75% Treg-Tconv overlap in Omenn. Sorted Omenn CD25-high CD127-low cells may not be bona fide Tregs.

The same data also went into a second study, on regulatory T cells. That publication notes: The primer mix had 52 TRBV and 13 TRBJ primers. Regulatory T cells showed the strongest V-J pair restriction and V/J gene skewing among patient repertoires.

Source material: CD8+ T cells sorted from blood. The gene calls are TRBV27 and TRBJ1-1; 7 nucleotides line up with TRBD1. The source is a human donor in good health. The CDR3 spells CASWGQTNTEAFF. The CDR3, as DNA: TGTGCCAGCTGGGGACAGACGAACACTGAAGCTTTCTTT.